This T cell receptor beta chain came from a study of CD8 T cells in Susac syndrome. V was trimmed by 0 bases and J by 5 bases, leaving 10 bases between them. The CDR3 has 14 residues. Roughly 0.5 to 1 ug RNA was reverse transcribed with random hexamers. The TCR beta CDR3 was amplified by immunoSEQ multiplex PCR across 54 Vbeta, 13 Jbeta. Via MiXCR, TCRdb re-called the immunoSEQ multiplex PCR reads, giving one row per CDR3 protein. Here the sample spans 80,000 to 90,000 distinct CDR3 sequences, around 93% being singletons. Healthy donors, matched for age and sex, constituted the control group. The chain joins TRBV12-3 or TRBV12-4 to TRBJ1-2; D is undetermined. Material: CD8+ T cells from PBMCs. The TCR originated in a human donor in good health. CDR3 region: CASSLASVGYGYTF. As DNA, the CDR3 is TGTGCCAGCAGTTTAGCGAGTGTGGGGTATGGCTACACCTTC.